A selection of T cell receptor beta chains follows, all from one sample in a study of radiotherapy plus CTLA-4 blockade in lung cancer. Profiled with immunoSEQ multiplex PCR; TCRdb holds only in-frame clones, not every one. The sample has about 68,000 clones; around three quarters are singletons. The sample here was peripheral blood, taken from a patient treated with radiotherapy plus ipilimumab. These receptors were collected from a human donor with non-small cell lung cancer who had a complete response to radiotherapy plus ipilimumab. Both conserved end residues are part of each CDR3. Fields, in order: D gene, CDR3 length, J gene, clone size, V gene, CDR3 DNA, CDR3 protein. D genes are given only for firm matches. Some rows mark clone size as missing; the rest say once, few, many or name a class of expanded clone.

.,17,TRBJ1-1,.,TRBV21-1,TGTGCCAGCAGCAAAGCGCTAGACAGCCCCATGAACACTGAAGCTTTCTTT,CASSKALDSPMNTEAFF
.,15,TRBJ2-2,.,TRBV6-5,TGTGCCAGCCAGCTCCGGACGGGAAACACCGGGGAGCTGTTTTTT,CASQLRTGNTGELFF
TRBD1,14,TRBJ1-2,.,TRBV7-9,TGTGCCAGCATCCTGACAGGGGCGCTCTATGGCTACACCTTC,CASILTGALYGYTF
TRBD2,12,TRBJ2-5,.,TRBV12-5,TGTGCTAGTGGTTCTAGCGGGGAGACCCAGTACTTC,CASGSSGETQYF
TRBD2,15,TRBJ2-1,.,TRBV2,TGTGCCAGCAGTTCTAGCGGGGGGACCTACAATGAGCAGTTCTTC,CASSSSGGTYNEQFF
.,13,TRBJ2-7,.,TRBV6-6,TGTGCCAGCAGTTACGCCGTTTGGTACGAGCAGTACTTC,CASSYAVWYEQYF
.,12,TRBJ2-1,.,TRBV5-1,TGCGCCAGCAGCTTGAACTACAATGAGCAGTTCTTC,CASSLNYNEQFF
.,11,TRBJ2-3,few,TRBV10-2,TGCGCCAGCAGTGAGGACATTCCGCAGTATTTT,CASSEDIPQYF
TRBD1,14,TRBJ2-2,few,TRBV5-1,TGCGCCAGCAGCTTACAGGGGAGTACCGGGGAGCTGTTTTTT,CASSLQGSTGELFF
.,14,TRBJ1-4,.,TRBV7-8,TGTGCCAGCAGCTTCTCCGCAACTAATGAAAAACTGTTTTTT,CASSFSATNEKLFF
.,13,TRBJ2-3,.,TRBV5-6,TGTGCCAGCAGCTTGTCGGGAACAGATACGCAGTATTTT,CASSLSGTDTQYF
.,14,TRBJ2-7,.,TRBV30,TGTGCCTGGAGTGGGTCAGAAGCCCACTACGAGCAGTACTTC,CAWSGSEAHYEQYF
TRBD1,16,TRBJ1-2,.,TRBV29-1,TGCAGCGTTAGCTTAGGACAGGGAGGAGTGGGCTATGGCTACACCTTC,CSVSLGQGGVGYGYTF
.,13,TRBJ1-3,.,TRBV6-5,TGTGCCAGCAGTGCAGGGCCTGGAAACACCATATATTTT,CASSAGPGNTIYF
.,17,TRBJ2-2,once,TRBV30,TGTGCCTGGAGTGGAGACAGCCCCACGAGGGGAACCGGGGAGCTGTTTTTT,CAWSGDSPTRGTGELFF
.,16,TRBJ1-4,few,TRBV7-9,TGTGCCAGCAGCCCCATGGGAGGGCAGACTAATGAAAAACTGTTTTTT,CASSPMGGQTNEKLFF
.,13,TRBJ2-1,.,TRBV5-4,TGTGCCAGCAGCTTGGGGATGGGGGATGAGCAGTTCTTC,CASSLGMGDEQFF
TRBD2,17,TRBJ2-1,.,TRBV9,TGTGCCAGCAGCCCCCGACTAGAAGGGAGGGCCTACAATGAGCAGTTCTTC,CASSPRLEGRAYNEQFF
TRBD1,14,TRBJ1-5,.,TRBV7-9,TGTGCCAGCAGCTTAGGGGACAGTTATCAGCCCCAGCATTTT,CASSLGDSYQPQHF
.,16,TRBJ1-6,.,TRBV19,TGTGCCAGTAGTGAGACCTCGGGGGGGTGGAATTCACCCCTCCACTTT,CASSETSGGWNSPLHF
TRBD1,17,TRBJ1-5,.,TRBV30,TGTGCCTGGAGTGTGGCAGGGGGCCCGTATAGCAATCAGCCCCAGCATTTT,CAWSVAGGPYSNQPQHF
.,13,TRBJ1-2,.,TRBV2,TGTGCCAGCAGTCTGGGTCCTAACTATGGCTACACCTTC,CASSLGPNYGYTF
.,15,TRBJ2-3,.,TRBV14,TGTGCCAGCAGCCAAGGACGGTGGCGTGCCGATACGCAGTATTTT,CASSQGRWRADTQYF
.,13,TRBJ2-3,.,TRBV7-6,TGTGCCAGCAGCGGGGGGACTGTGGATACGCAGTATTTT,CASSGGTVDTQYF
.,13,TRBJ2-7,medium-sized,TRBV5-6,TGTGCCAGCAGCTTTGGCCCCCAGAAGGAGCAGTACTTC,CASSFGPQKEQYF
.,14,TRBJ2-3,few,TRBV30,TGTGCCTGGAGATCAGTGGGGTTCGTAGATACGCAGTATTTT,CAWRSVGFVDTQYF
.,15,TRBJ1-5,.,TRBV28,TGTGCCAGCATACCAAGTGGGGTTAGCAATCAGCCCCAGCATTTT,CASIPSGVSNQPQHF
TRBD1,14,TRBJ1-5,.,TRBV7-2,TGTGCCAGCAGCCTCGGGACAGGAGATCAGCCCCAGCATTTT,CASSLGTGDQPQHF
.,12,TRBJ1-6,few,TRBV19,TGTGCCAGTAGTTATTGGGATTCACCCCTCCACTTT,CASSYWDSPLHF
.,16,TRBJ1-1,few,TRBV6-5,TGTGCCAGCAGTTACTCGGGGGCGAGGGCAGGCACTGAAGCTTTCTTT,CASSYSGARAGTEAFF
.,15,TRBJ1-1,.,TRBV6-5,TGTGCCAGCAGTTACTCGGTATTTAGACAGTACGAAGCTTTCTTT,CASSYSVFRQYEAFF
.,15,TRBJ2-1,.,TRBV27,TGTGCCAGCAGTTTACCAGTACGTCCCCACAATGAGCAGTTCTTC,CASSLPVRPHNEQFF
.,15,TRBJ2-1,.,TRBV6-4,TGTGCCAGCAGTGAGTCCGGGGACCCAAGGGATGAGCAGTTCTTC,CASSESGDPRDEQFF
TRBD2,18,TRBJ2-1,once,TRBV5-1,TGCGCCAGCAGCCCGAGGGGGACTAGCGGGGGGTCCCCCAATGAGCAGTTCTTC,CASSPRGTSGGSPNEQFF
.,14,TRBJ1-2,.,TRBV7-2,TGTGCCAGCCATCACCAAGGGGGTAACTATGGCTACACCTTC,CASHHQGGNYGYTF
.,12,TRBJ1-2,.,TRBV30,TGTGCCTGGAGTAACACCCCGGAAGGCTACACCTTC,CAWSNTPEGYTF
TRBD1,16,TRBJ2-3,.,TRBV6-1,TGTGCCAGCAGTGTTCGGACAGGGAGGAACACAGATACGCAGTATTTT,CASSVRTGRNTDTQYF
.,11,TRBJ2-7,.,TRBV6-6,TGTGCCAGCAGTTTGGAAGGTGTTCAGTACTTC,CASSLEGVQYF
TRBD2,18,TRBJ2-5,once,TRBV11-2,TGTGCCAGCAGCCCCGTAGGTTGGGGCGGGGGGGTCCAAGAGACCCAGTACTTC,CASSPVGWGGGVQETQYF
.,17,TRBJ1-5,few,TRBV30,TGTGCCTGGAGTGTTGGTAGGGTACGAAATAGCAATCAGCCCCAGCATTTT,CAWSVGRVRNSNQPQHF
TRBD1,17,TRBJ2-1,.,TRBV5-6,TGTGCCAGCAGCTTAGACGGGACAGTTCTGACCAGCAATGAGCAGTTCTTC,CASSLDGTVLTSNEQFF
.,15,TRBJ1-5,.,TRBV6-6,TGTGCCAGCAGACCGGGACACTCAGGGGACCAGCCCCAGCATTTT,CASRPGHSGDQPQHF
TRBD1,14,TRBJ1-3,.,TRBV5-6,TGTGCCAGCAGCTCGACAGGGACTGGAAACACCATATATTTT,CASSSTGTGNTIYF
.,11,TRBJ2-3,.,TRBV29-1,TGCAGCGGAGGGGGGGCAGATACGCAGTATTTT,CSGGGADTQYF
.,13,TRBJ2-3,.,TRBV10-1,TGCGCCAGCAGGGGTGACGGCACAGATACGCAGTATTTT,CASRGDGTDTQYF